The next 18 T cell receptor beta chains were all read from a single sample in a study of human T cells and chemical hapten exposure. Regarding time point: patch test 1, 2 weeks after DPC sensitization. Stated treatment: therapeutic diphenylcyclopropenone sensitization with weekly scalp DPC. TCRdb reprocessed the RACE reads with MiXCR, giving one entry per CDR3 protein. The sample holds tens of thousands of distinct CDR3 sequences; about 31% are singletons and the top ten take nearly 9%. The sequencing here drew on whole blood, taken in connection with sensitization to the hapten diphenylcyclopropenone (DPC). These receptor sequences come from a man in his forties with alopecia areata. Some clones in this sample may be carry-over from other donors' samples.

The rearrangement links TRBV12-3 or TRBV12-4 to TRBJ2-7; possibly TRBD1 or TRBD2 for D (6 bases each). Trimming pared 6 bases from V and 3 bases from J, leaving 15 bases between. The CDR3 length is 14 residues. CDR3 nucleotide sequence: TGTGCCAGCAGCGAGGGGGGATTGATCTACGAGCAGTACTTC. Its protein is CASSEGGLIYEQYF.

This clonotype was seen only a few times. The chain links TRBV12-3 or TRBV12-4 to TRBJ2-7, with D possibly being TRBD2 (5 bases). The CDR3 is 14 residues long. Trimming left V 3 bases short and J 6 bases short, with 15 bases between. CDR3 nucleotide sequence: TGTGCCAGCAGTTTCGGTCTAGCTTTCCTCGAGCAGTACTTC. This encodes CASSFGLAFLEQYF.

The chain recombines TRBV3-1 with TRBJ1-3, with 7 bases lining up with TRBD1. This CDR3 region has 15 residues. Germline V gene lookup returns CDR1 LGHDT and CDR2 YNNKEL (reference sequence). V trimming: 4 bases; J trimming: 4 bases; junction bases outside the gene matches: 7. The CDR3 nucleotides are TGTGCCAGCAGCCTAGACAGGGTAGTAGGAAACACCATATATTTT. Amino acids: CASSLDRVVGNTIYF. Looking up the rest from reference TRBV3-1 and TRBJ1-3 gives the full variable domain: DTAVSQTPKYLVTQMGNDKSIKCEQNLGHDTMYWYKQDSKKFLKIMFSYNNKELIINETVPNRFSPKSPDKAHLNLHINSLELGDSAVYFCASSLDRVVGNTIYFGEGSWLTVV.

This clonotype has only a few counts. This chain connects TRBV28 to TRBJ1-1; D may be TRBD1 (5 bases). Germline CDR1 is MDHEN and CDR2 is SYDVKM. This CDR3 contains 16 residues. V lost 4 bases, J lost 3 bases, and 18 bases lay in between. In nucleotides, the CDR3 is TGTGCCAGCAGTTGGCCCAGGGATCGTTTGGACACTGAAGCTTTCTTT. Amino acid sequence: CASSWPRDRLDTEAFF.

The table lists this clonotype with a few counts. The V call is TRBV11-2, the J call TRBJ2-3; D is uncertain. The V and J ends lost 5 bases and 3 bases respectively, with 12 bases between them. Germline V gives CDR1 SGHAT, CDR2 FQNNGV. CDR3 length equals 14 residues. The CDR3 DNA reads TGTGCCAGCAGCCGAATGACGTCGACAGATACGCAGTATTTT. Amino acids: CASSRMTSTDTQYF.

There are a few counts of this clonotype. The chain carries TRBV6-2 or TRBV6-3 and TRBJ2-2, with D possibly being TRBD2 (6 bases). Germline-derived CDR1 and CDR2 are MNHEY and SVGEGT. CDR3 length: 16 amino acids. V was clipped by 3 bases and J by 5 bases, with 16 bases between them. In DNA, the CDR3 is TGTGCCAGCAGTTATCCGGGAGTGGTCGGAACCGGGGAGCTGTTTTTT. Its translation: CASSYPGVVGTGELFF.

The sample holds a few counts of this clonotype. This chain joins TRBV5-1 and TRBJ2-3; 11 bases line up with TRBD2. The CDR3 runs to 15 residues. V dropped 2 bases and J dropped 5; count of bases not matched to a gene: 4. Germline values: CDR1 SGHRS, CDR2 YFSETQ. The CDR3 protein is CASSFIAGGEDTQYF. The DNA for the CDR3 is TGCGCCAGCAGCTTTATAGCGGGAGGGGAAGATACGCAGTATTTT.

CDR3 sequence (DNA): TGTGCCAGCAGCCGAATTGGGACAGGGGGTAACACTGAAGCTTTCTTT. Amino acids: CASSRIGTGGNTEAFF. The rearrangement uses TRBV28 and TRBJ1-1; TRBD1 matches at 11 bases. Per germline, CDR1 MDHEN and CDR2 SYDVKM. This CDR3 has 16 residues. With V trimmed by 6 bases and J by 2 bases, 8 bases remained unmatched.

This clonotype was observed a handful of times. The chain combines TRBV7-9 with TRBJ1-4, with D unclear. Trimming took 1 base from V and 1 from J, leaving 7 bases between them. The CDR3 extends over 15 amino acids. The germline CDR1 and CDR2 sequences are SEHNR and FQNEAQ (reference sequence). The CDR3 region is CASSLEGGTNEKLFF. For the CDR3, the DNA is TGTGCCAGCAGCTTAGAAGGCGGAACTAATGAAAAACTGTTTTTT.

The chain combines TRBV20-1 with TRBJ1-5; D may be TRBD1 (5 bases). Germline loops: CDR1 DFQATT, CDR2 SNEGSKA (reference sequence). CDR3 length equals 13 residues. Trimming cost V 6 bases and J 0 bases, with 9 bases left between them. The CDR3 region has the DNA TGCAGTGCGACAGAAACTAGCAATCAGCCCCAGCATTTT. Amino acids: CSATETSNQPQHF.

This clonotype was observed a few times. The rearrangement uses TRBV14 and TRBJ2-3; TRBD2 aligns across 11 bases. The CDR3 sequence is 17 residues long. Trimming took 4 bases from V and 7 from J; bases not matched to a gene: 13. Germline assignment: CDR1 SGHDN and CDR2 FVKESK. The CDR3 nucleotides are TGTGCCAGCAGCCCGACCCTAACTAGCGGGAGAATGAATACGCAGTATTTT. Translation: CASSPTLTSGRMNTQYF.

This clonotype was observed a handful of times. This chain joins TRBV20-1 and TRBJ1-5; maybe TRBD1 (6 bases). The CDR3 runs 12 residues. Deletions cut 6 bases from V and 6 bases from J, with 12 bases between. Per germline, CDR1 DFQATT and CDR2 SNEGSKA (reference sequence). Written as DNA, the CDR3 is TGCAGTGCGGGGCGGGGGCGTCAGCCCCAGCATTTT. This codes for CSAGRGRQPQHF.

The V and J genes are TRBV5-4 and TRBJ2-6; D may be TRBD1 (5 bases). The CDR3 sequence is 18 residues long. With 0 bases removed from V and 3 bases from J, the gap between germline ends came to 16 bases. Germline V gene sequence: CDR1 SGHNT, CDR2 YYREEE (reference sequence). CDR3 protein: CASSLGGHLTFGANVLTF. The CDR3 DNA follows: TGTGCCAGCAGCTTGGGAGGACACCTGACCTTTGGGGCCAACGTCCTGACTTTC.

This clonotype was observed a few times. V and J are TRBV6-1 and TRBJ2-5, with TRBD2 matching 12 bases. The V and J ends lost 2 bases and 4 bases, in that order; junction bases with no gene match: 2. The CDR3 runs 15 residues. The germline V gene encodes CDR1 MNHNS and CDR2 SASEGT. CDR3 amino acids: CASSELAGGPETQYF. Here the CDR3 DNA reads TGTGCCAGCAGTGAACTAGCGGGAGGGCCAGAGACCCAGTACTTC.

This clonotype turned up a few times. This chain joins TRBV11-2 and TRBJ2-1; 11 nucleotides agree with TRBD2. Unmatched junction bases numbered 11, after V lost 5 bases and J lost 5 bases. CDR3 length: 17 amino acids. CDR1 SGHAT and CDR2 FQNNGV come from the germline V gene. CDR3 sequence: CASSPARTSGSNNEQFF. Written as DNA, the CDR3 is TGTGCCAGCAGCCCCGCCCGAACTAGCGGGAGTAACAATGAGCAGTTCTTC.

By sample fraction, this clonotype is large (0.1 to 1%). This chain links TRBV2 with TRBJ2-2; D gene ambiguous. CDR1 is SNHLY, CDR2 FYNNEI, per germline. The V end was cut by 6 bases, the J end by 4 bases, with 21 bases between. CDR3 length equals 17 residues. In DNA, the CDR3 is TGTGCCAGCAGGAGAGTCGTTCAAGTAGTCAGCACCGGGGAGCTGTTTTTT. It specifies CASRRVVQVVSTGELFF.

The chain joins TRBV7-9 to TRBJ1-1; D is unresolved. Trimming took 5 bases from V and 3 from J, leaving 10 bases between them. CDR3 length: 13 residues. CDR1 SEHNR and CDR2 FQNEAQ come from the germline V gene (reference sequence). For the CDR3, the DNA is TGTGCCAGCAGCCCCCCTAGGGACACTGAAGCTTTCTTT. It specifies CASSPPRDTEAFF.

Only a few counts were recorded for this clonotype. This chain links TRBV28 with TRBJ2-7; 8 nucleotides line up with TRBD1. Germline trimming cut 6 bases from V and 3 bases from J; bases unmatched to any gene: 4. The germline V gene encodes CDR1 MDHEN and CDR2 SYDVKM. This CDR3 is built from 13 residues. The CDR3 reads CASSGTGHYEQYF. DNA for the CDR3: TGTGCCAGCAGCGGGACAGGACACTACGAGCAGTACTTC.